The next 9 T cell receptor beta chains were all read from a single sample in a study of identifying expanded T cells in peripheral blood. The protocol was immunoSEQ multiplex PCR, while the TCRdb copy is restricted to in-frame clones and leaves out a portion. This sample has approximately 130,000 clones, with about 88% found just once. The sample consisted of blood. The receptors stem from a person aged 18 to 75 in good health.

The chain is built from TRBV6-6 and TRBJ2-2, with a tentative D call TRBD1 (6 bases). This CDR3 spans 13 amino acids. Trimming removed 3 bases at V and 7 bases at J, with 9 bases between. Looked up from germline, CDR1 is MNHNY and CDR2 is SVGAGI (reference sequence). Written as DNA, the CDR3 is TGTGCCAGCAGTTATGGGGGCGGCGGGGAGCTGTTTTTT. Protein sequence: CASSYGGGGELFF.

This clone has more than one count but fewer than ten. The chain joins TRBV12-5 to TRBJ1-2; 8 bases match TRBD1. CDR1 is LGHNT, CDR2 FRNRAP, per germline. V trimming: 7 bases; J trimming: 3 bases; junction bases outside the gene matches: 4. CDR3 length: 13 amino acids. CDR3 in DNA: TGTGCTAGTGCCCAGACAGGGGACTATGGCTACACCTTC. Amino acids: CASAQTGDYGYTF.

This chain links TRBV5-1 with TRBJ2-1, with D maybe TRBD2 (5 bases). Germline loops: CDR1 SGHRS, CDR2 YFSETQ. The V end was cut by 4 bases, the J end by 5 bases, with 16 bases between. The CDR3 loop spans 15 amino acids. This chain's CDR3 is CASSPTAVGDNEQFF. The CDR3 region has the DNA TGCGCCAGCAGCCCGACGGCGGTCGGGGACAATGAGCAGTTCTTC.

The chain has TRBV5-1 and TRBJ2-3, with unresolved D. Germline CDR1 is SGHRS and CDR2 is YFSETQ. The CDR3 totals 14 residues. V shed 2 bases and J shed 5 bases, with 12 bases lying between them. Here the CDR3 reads CASSFRHFGDTQYF. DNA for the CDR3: TGCGCCAGCAGCTTCAGACACTTCGGAGATACGCAGTATTTT.

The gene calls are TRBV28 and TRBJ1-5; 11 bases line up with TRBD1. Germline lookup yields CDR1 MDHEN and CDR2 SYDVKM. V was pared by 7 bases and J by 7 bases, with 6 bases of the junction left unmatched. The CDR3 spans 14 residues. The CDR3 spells CASTSGQGDQPQHF. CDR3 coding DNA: TGTGCCAGCACCTCGGGACAGGGGGACCAGCCCCAGCATTTT. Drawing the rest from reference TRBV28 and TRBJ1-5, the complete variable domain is DVKVTQSSRYLVKRTGEKVFLECVQDMDHENMFWYRQDPGLGLRLIYFSYDVKMKEKGDIPEGYSVSREKKERFSLILESASTNQTSMYLCASTSGQGDQPQHFGDGTRLSIL.

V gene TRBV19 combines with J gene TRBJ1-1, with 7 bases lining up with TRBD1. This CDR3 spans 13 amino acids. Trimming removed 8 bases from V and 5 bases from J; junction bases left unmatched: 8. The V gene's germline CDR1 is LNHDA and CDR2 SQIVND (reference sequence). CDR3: CASQLEGATEAFF. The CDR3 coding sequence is TGTGCCAGTCAATTAGAGGGGGCAACTGAAGCTTTCTTT. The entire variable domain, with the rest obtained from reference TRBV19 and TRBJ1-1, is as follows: DGGITQSPKYLFRKEGQNVTLSCEQNLNHDAMYWYRQDPGQGLRLIYYSQIVNDFQKGDIAEGYSVSREKKESFPLTVTSAQKNPTAFYLCASQLEGATEAFFGQGTRLTVV.

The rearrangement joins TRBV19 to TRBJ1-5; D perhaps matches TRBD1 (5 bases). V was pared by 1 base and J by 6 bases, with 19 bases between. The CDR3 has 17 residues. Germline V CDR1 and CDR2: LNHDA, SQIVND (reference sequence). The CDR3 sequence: CASSIGGGDSHRQPQHF. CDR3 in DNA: TGTGCCAGTAGTATAGGGGGAGGGGACTCGCATCGTCAGCCCCAGCATTTT.

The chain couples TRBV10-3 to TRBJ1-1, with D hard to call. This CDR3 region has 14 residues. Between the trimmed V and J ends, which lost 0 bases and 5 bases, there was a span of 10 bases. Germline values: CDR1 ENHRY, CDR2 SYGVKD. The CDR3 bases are TGTGCCATCAGTGAGTCGGAGGGAGGGACTGAAGCTTTCTTT. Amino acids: CAISESEGGTEAFF.

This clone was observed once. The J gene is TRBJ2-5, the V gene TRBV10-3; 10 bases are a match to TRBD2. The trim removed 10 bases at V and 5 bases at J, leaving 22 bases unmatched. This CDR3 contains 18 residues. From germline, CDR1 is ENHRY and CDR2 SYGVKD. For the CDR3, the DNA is TGTGCCACCTCGACCGGGTCTCAAGCGGGAGGGCCGGGGGAGACCCAGTACTTC. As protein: CATSTGSQAGGPGETQYF.